What follows are 14 T cell receptor beta chains derived from one specimen sequenced in a study of post-analysis software for immune sequencing data. Study-wide results and limits: Roughly five TRBV segments appeared more often in patients than in controls, and TRBV5-6, TRBV5-1 and TRBV20-1 were among these.

Unique molecular identifiers were present in the TCR beta cDNA libraries. TCRdb processed the PCR reads anew with MiXCR; each CDR3 protein has one entry. The sample comprises around 260,000 distinct CDR3 sequences, about 38% of which are singletons, and around 5.2% rests with the top ten. Their antigen targets remain unknown. Sequencing input: blood. The receptors come from a girl aged 5-17 years with multiple sclerosis.

Comments on this clonotype: A read error may produce the germline difference seen at one junction end. CDR3 in DNA: TGTGCCAGCAGTTTAGGGACTGTGACTGGAAACACCAGATATTTT. It yields the protein CASSLGTVTGNTRYF. The gene calls are TRBV12-3 or TRBV12-4 and TRBJ1-3; D is uncertain. The CDR3 runs 15 residues.

This clonotype has at least ten counts. The chain couples TRBV24-1 to TRBJ2-3, with 9 bases lining up with TRBD2. The CDR3 length is 14 residues. The V segment lost 8 bases and the J segment 5 bases; nucleotides outside the gene matches: 7. Germline V CDR1 and CDR2: KGHDR, SFDVKD. The CDR3 spells CATMPAGGGDTQYF. CDR3 sequence (DNA): TGTGCCACCATGCCAGCGGGAGGTGGAGATACGCAGTATTTT.

The rearrangement links TRBV11-3 to TRBJ2-7; 8 positions match TRBD1. In germline, CDR1 is SGHNT, CDR2 YENEEA. Trimming at V came to 6 bases and at J to 5 bases, leaving 15 bases not matched to a gene. This CDR3 comprises 16 residues. CDR3 coding DNA: TGTGCCAGCAGGGATTCGTCCCGGACAGGGACCCACGAGCAGTACTTC. Translated, it gives CASRDSSRTGTHEQYF.

This clonotype was observed a few times. The chain joins TRBV20-1 to TRBJ2-2; D unclear. CDR3 length equals 16 residues. Trimming took off 0 bases at V and 0 bases at J, with 11 bases between the two ends. Germline V lookup: CDR1 DFQATT, CDR2 SNEGSKA (reference sequence). CDR3 region: CSARDSSRSNTGELFF. The CDR3 DNA follows: TGCAGTGCTAGAGATAGCTCGAGGTCGAACACCGGGGAGCTGTTTTTT.

The V call is TRBV11-2, the J call TRBJ1-3; D is possibly TRBD1 (5 bases). The CDR3 totals 11 residues. In germline, CDR1 is SGHAT, CDR2 FQNNGV. Deletions cut 4 bases from V and 14 bases from J, with 12 bases between. CDR3 residues: CASSSDVGVYF. The CDR3 region has the DNA TGTGCCAGCAGCTCAGATGTGGGGGTATATTTT.

This clonotype was seen repeatedly, ten times or more. The chain has TRBV12-3 or TRBV12-4 and TRBJ1-2; a weak D match, TRBD1 (5 bases). The CDR3 runs 13 residues. V lost 6 bases and J 5 bases, leaving 13 bases between the germline ends. The CDR3 here is CASRGGGLYGYTF. In DNA form, the CDR3 reads TGTGCCAGCAGAGGCGGGGGACTTTATGGCTACACCTTC.

This clonotype turned up a few times. For the CDR3, the DNA is TGCGCCAGCAGCGCGGAGGGCCAGCGCTACGAGCAGTACTTC. It specifies CASSAEGQRYEQYF. The J gene is TRBJ2-7, the V gene TRBV5-1; D possibly corresponds to TRBD2 (6 bases). V was cut by 4 bases and J by 3 bases, with 14 bases left in between. CDR1 and CDR2 from the germline V gene are SGHRS and YFSETQ. The CDR3 spans 14 residues. Full variable domain (outside the CDR3, taken from reference TRBV5-1 and TRBJ2-7): KAGVTQTPRYLIKTRGQQVTLSCSPISGHRSVSWYQQTPGQGLQFLFEYFSETQRNKGNFPGRFSGRQFSNSRSEMNVSTLELGDSALYLCASSAEGQRYEQYFGPGTRLTVT.

In this sample, this clonotype turned up many times. The chain links TRBV20-1 to TRBJ2-1; tentatively, D is TRBD1 (6 bases). Germline V gene lookup returns CDR1 DFQATT and CDR2 SNEGSKA (reference sequence). V gave up 0 bases and J gave up 9 bases, with 15 bases separating them. This CDR3 is 14 amino acids long. CDR3 amino acids: CSARDRVRGAEQFF. The CDR3 coding sequence is TGCAGTGCTAGAGATCGCGTCAGGGGAGCTGAGCAGTTCTTC.

This clonotype was counted only a few times. An end of the junction differs from the germline gene, which may be a read error. The chain uses TRBV3-1 and TRBJ1-6, with a weak D call TRBD1 (5 bases). The CDR3 is made up of 13 amino acids. Germline V gene lookup returns CDR1 LGHDT and CDR2 YNNKEL (reference sequence). The CDR3 region is CASSQGGNSPPHF. Here the CDR3 DNA reads TGTGCCAGCAGCCAAGGGGGCAATTCACCCCCCCACTTT. The full variable domain, its missing parts supplied by reference TRBV3-1 and TRBJ1-6, is DTAVSQTPKYLVTQMGNDKSIKCEQNLGHDTMYWYKQDSKKFLKIMFSYNNKELIINETVPNRFSPKSPDKAHLNLHINSLELGDSAVYFCASSQGGNSPPHFGNGTRLTVT.

This chain links TRBV6-6 with TRBJ2-7; 7 bases fit TRBD1. The CDR3 has 13 residues. V lost 5 bases to trimming and J lost 2 bases; unmatched junction nucleotides: 3. Germline V gene lookup returns CDR1 MNHNY and CDR2 SVGAGI (reference sequence). The CDR3 loop reads CASSPQGTYEQYF. The DNA for the CDR3 is TGTGCCAGCAGTCCACAGGGGACCTACGAGCAGTACTTC.

This chain links TRBV20-1 with TRBJ1-5; D is unclear. CDR1 DFQATT and CDR2 SNEGSKA come from the germline V gene (reference sequence). CDR3 length: 13 residues. Between the trimmed V and J ends, which lost 3 bases and 0 bases, there was a span of 6 bases. This chain's CDR3 is CSARGSSNQPQHF. CDR3 bases: TGCAGTGCTAGGGGATCTAGCAATCAGCCCCAGCATTTT.

This clonotype came up a few times. The J gene is TRBJ2-7, the V gene TRBV29-1; no clear D. Germline loops: CDR1 SQVTM, CDR2 ANQGSEA. The CDR3 is 9 amino acids. With 4 bases removed from V and 10 bases from J, the gap between germline ends came to 8 bases. CDR3 nucleotides: TGCAGCGTTGGTGGAACCCAGTACTTC. This translates into CSVGGTQYF.

The chain combines TRBV5-1 with TRBJ1-1; no reliable D call. CDR3 size: 13 residues. V was cut by 4 bases and J by 11 bases, with 18 bases left in between. Germline V gives CDR1 SGHRS, CDR2 YFSETQ. The chain's CDR3 is CASSATWSELAFF. The CDR3 bases are TGCGCCAGCAGCGCGACTTGGTCGGAGCTGGCTTTCTTT.

This clonotype was observed a few times. This chain links TRBV3-1 with TRBJ2-7, with D possibly being TRBD2 (6 bases). The germline V gene encodes CDR1 LGHDT and CDR2 YNNKEL (reference sequence). The length of the CDR3 is 16 residues. Deletions cut 1 base from V and 4 bases from J, with 17 bases between. CDR3 sequence: CASSQGAPGGGYEQYF. CDR3 sequence (DNA): TGTGCCAGCAGCCAAGGGGCTCCCGGGGGTGGTTACGAGCAGTACTTC.